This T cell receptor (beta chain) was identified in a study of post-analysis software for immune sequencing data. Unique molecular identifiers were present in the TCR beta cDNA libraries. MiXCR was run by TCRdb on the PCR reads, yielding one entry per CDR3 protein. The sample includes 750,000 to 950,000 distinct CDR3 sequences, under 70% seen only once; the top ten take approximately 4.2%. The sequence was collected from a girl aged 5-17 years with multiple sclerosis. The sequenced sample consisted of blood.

The CDR3 DNA reads TGCGCCAGCAGCCCCCTTTGGAATGAGCAGTTCTTC. Translation: CASSPLWNEQFF. V usage is TRBV5-1 and J usage is TRBJ2-1; D is undetermined. Trimming removed 4 bases from V and 7 bases from J, with 9 bases in between. The CDR3 sequence is 12 residues long. The germline gives CDR1 SGHRS, CDR2 YFSETQ. Based on the CDR3 plus reference TRBV5-1 and TRBJ2-1, the full variable domain is KAGVTQTPRYLIKTRGQQVTLSCSPISGHRSVSWYQQTPGQGLQFLFEYFSETQRNKGNFPGRFSGRQFSNSRSEMNVSTLELGDSALYLCASSPLWNEQFFGPGTRLTVL.